Included here is one T cell receptor beta chain sequence, with context. Its antigen is undetermined. Germline CDR1 and CDR2: DFQATT and SNEGSKA (reference sequence). Trimming stripped 0 bases from V and 5 bases from J, with 8 bases between. CDR3 size: 13 residues. The cDNA had a unique molecular identifier and a template-switch universal primer site. TCRdb passed the 5' RACE reads through MiXCR, listing each CDR3 protein once. The repertoire holds 420,000 or so distinct CDR3 sequences, with around 20% as singletons. The data were taken from a study of identical twins. Study conclusions and caveats: Beta out-of-frame twin sharing showed a weaker excess. High-abundance cord blood beta clonotypes had fewer insertions; memory repertoires showed none.

This TCR came from a man aged 50-60 years in good health. The source material was naive T cells sorted from blood. The chain is built from TRBV20-1 and TRBJ1-5; the D is unclear. This chain's CDR3 is CSARDRVDQPQHF. CDR3 sequence (DNA): TGCAGTGCTAGAGATCGGGTCGATCAGCCCCAGCATTTT.